The 10 T cell receptor beta chains reported below all come from one sample, sequenced in a study of cytomegalovirus exposure and HLA in healthy donors. Repertoires were generated with immunoSEQ multiplex PCR, while TCRdb's copy carries only in-frame clones and drops some. The sample comprises about 160,000 clones, 95% to 96% of which are singletons, and approximately 0.97% rests with the top ten. The sequenced material came from PBMCs. These receptors originate from a woman aged 18-35 years in good health and CMV-seronegative.

The genes are TRBV7-8 and TRBJ2-5; tentatively, D is TRBD2 (6 bases). This CDR3 contains 14 residues. Germline V gene sequence: CDR1 SGHVS, CDR2 FQNEAQ. V was pared by 9 bases and J by 0 bases, with 14 bases between. The CDR3 DNA sequence: TGTGCCAGTCGGACGGGGGTAAACCAAGAGACCCAGTACTTC. It yields the protein CASRTGVNQETQYF.

The chain carries TRBV6-1 and TRBJ2-2; 8 bases agree with TRBD1. Germline V CDR1 and CDR2: MNHNS, SASEGT. After removal of 5 bases from V and 6 bases from J, the junction contained 2 bases not matched to a gene. The CDR3 length is 13 residues. The CDR3 protein is CASSQQGAGELFF. The DNA of the CDR3 is TGTGCCAGCAGTCAACAGGGGGCCGGGGAGCTGTTTTTT.

This clone is judged medium-sized. The CDR3 reads CASSVGSGVAKNIQYF. The CDR3, as DNA: TGTGCCAGCAGCGTAGGTAGCGGCGTAGCCAAAAACATTCAGTACTTC. This chain uses TRBV9 with TRBJ2-4, with D perhaps TRBD2 (6 bases). Germline values: CDR1 SGDLS, CDR2 YYNGEE. The CDR3 extends over 16 amino acids. Trimming pared 0 bases from V and 0 bases from J, leaving 10 bases between.

The gene calls are TRBV4-1 and TRBJ1-1; weak D call: TRBD1 (6 bases). CDR3 length equals 18 residues. Trimming pared 0 bases from V and 0 bases from J, leaving 17 bases between. Germline CDR1 is MGHRA and CDR2 is YSYEKL. In nucleotides, the CDR3 is TGCGCCAGCAGCCAAGAATCGACAGGATACCTCATGAACACTGAAGCTTTCTTT. This sequence encodes CASSQESTGYLMNTEAFF.

The CDR3 nucleotides are TGTGCCAGCAGCTTAGAGGCAGGGCTAGCCAAAAACATTCAGTACTTC. The encoded protein is CASSLEAGLAKNIQYF. The rearrangement links TRBV11-2 to TRBJ2-4; TRBD1 is a possible D gene (5 bases). The V end was cut by 0 bases, the J end by 0 bases, with 9 bases between. Per germline, CDR1 SGHAT and CDR2 FQNNGV. This CDR3 spans 16 amino acids.

The chain joins TRBV9 to TRBJ2-2, with 12 bases lining up with TRBD2. Germline values: CDR1 SGDLS, CDR2 YYNGEE. Losses at the gene ends were 2 bases for V and 0 bases for J; bases not matched to a gene: 5. This CDR3 is built from 18 residues. The CDR3 is CASSVGLAGLTNTGELFF. The DNA of the CDR3 is TGTGCCAGCAGCGTTGGACTAGCGGGGCTAACGAACACCGGGGAGCTGTTTTTT.

The V and J genes are TRBV5-1 and TRBJ2-6; D unclear. Trimming shortened V by 5 bases and J by 0 bases, and 3 bases separated the two germline ends. The length of the CDR3 is 13 residues. Germline assignment: CDR1 SGHRS and CDR2 YFSETQ. CDR3 sequence: CASRSSGANVLTF. The DNA for the CDR3 is TGCGCCAGCAGGAGCTCTGGGGCCAACGTCCTGACTTTC.

The V and J genes are TRBV29-1 and TRBJ1-2, with D possibly TRBD1 on 5 matching bases. CDR1 SQVTM and CDR2 ANQGSEA come from the germline V gene. Deletions cut 4 bases from V and 0 bases from J, with 9 bases between. The CDR3 sequence is 13 residues long. CDR3 nucleotide sequence: TGCAGCGTTGCGTACAGGACTAACTATGGCTACACCTTC. It codes for CSVAYRTNYGYTF.

The CDR3 DNA is TGCGCCAGCAGCCCACGGGAGTTCTTAAATGAAAAACTGTTTTTT. This sequence encodes CASSPREFLNEKLFF. The chain joins TRBV5-1 to TRBJ1-4; D unclear. CDR1 is SGHRS and CDR2 is YFSETQ in the germline V gene. V lost 4 bases and J 5 bases, leaving 15 bases between the germline ends. The CDR3 extends over 15 amino acids.

The chain is built from TRBV11-2 and TRBJ2-7; unclear D gene. Germline V gives CDR1 SGHAT, CDR2 FQNNGV. The CDR3 consists of 12 residues. The V end was cut by 4 bases, the J end by 2 bases, with 6 bases between. The DNA of the CDR3 is TGTGCCAGCAGCTCTATTGCCTACGAGCAGTACTTC. It codes for CASSSIAYEQYF.